This T cell receptor (beta chain) comes out of a study of response to subunit inactivated influenza vaccine. TCRdb ran MiXCR on the RT-PCR reads and lists one entry per CDR3 protein. The data show under 500,000 distinct CDR3 sequences, 10% to 11% seen once. Trimming left V 2 bases short and J 10 bases short, with 10 bases between. This CDR3 spans 13 amino acids. CDR1 SGHRS and CDR2 YFSETQ come from the germline V gene. The rearrangement uses TRBV5-1 and TRBJ1-6; D uncertain. The clonotype comes from a man aged 50 to 60 who received an inactivated influenza vaccine. The specimen was PBMCs from blood, collected roughly 46 days after vaccination. The CDR3 DNA follows: TGCGCCAGCAGCTTAAATTCGGCGTCACCCCTCCACTTT. It specifies CASSLNSASPLHF.